The TCR beta chain described here comes from a study of T cells in narcolepsy. Comment on this clone: Its cognate antigen is unknown.

Germline-derived CDR1 and CDR2 are SQVTM and ANQGSEA. The V end lost 4 bases, the J end lost 2 bases, and 11 bases lay between the germline ends. There are 14 residues in the CDR3. Repertoires were generated with immunoSEQ multiplex PCR, while TCRdb's copy carries only in-frame clones and drops some. This repertoire shows roughly 30,000 clones, around 80% found once; its top ten account for around 1.3%. Findings of the study overall: In some patient and control memory CD4+ samples, autoreactive clones were absent. Comparing one patient's CSF and blood CD4+ clonotypes highlighted HCRT- and TRIB2-specific autoreactive clonotypes. Healthy controls reportedly lacked the autoreactive clonotypes serially found in patients' blood.

This clonotype originated in a human donor with narcolepsy. Sequencing used CD45RA- memory CD4+ T cells from PBMCs. The chain combines TRBV29-1 with TRBJ2-2; D uncertain. The CDR3, as DNA: TGCAGCGTTGGATCGCAGGCAAACACCGGGGAGCTGTTTTTT. This codes for CSVGSQANTGELFF.